In this sample, the clone carrying this TCR beta chain turned up once. The antigen remains unidentified. This CDR3 region has 15 residues. Germline lookup yields CDR1 GTSNPN and CDR2 SVGIG (reference sequence). J gave up 5 bases and V 0 bases, and 9 bases lay outside the gene matches. The primer mix had 60 Vbeta and 13 Jbeta primers. Original processing methods: In a later analysis, the count reached approximately 80 million unique TCR beta chains, with 10 million to 11 million shared. Profiling relied on immunoSEQ multiplex PCR, and the TCRdb table lists in-frame clones only, not all of them. The D gene and trimming were derived from the DNA, and the V and J assignments and clone size from that table. This repertoire shows some 170,000 clones, 72% found once; its top ten account for about 2.5%. The data belong to a study of cytomegalovirus exposure and HLA in healthy donors. Notes on the study in general: Upon later analysis, TCR association rates were observed to vary by HLA locus, being highest for DRB1 and lowest for HLA-C. Reported results showed that the classifier diagnosed cytomegalovirus status with high specificity and sensitivity.

The J gene is TRBJ1-2, the V gene TRBV30, with 7 nucleotides matching TRBD1. What was sequenced was PBMCs. The clonotype originates from a human donor in good health. CDR3 in DNA: TGTGCCTGGAGTGTACTTAGGACAGGTGGTTATGGCTACACCTTC. The encoded protein is CAWSVLRTGGYGYTF.